The 9 T cell receptor beta chains given below trace back to one sample, sequenced in a study of shared T cell receptors in the human thymus. Produced via immunoSEQ multiplex PCR; TCRdb's table is partial and in-frame only. Found here are 630,000 or so clones, about 89% of them singletons; the top ten hold approximately 0.0097%. These data were likewise used in another study, on human thymus T cells.

The sample was thymocytes. These receptors were taken from a boy in the first two years of life with a congenital heart defect.

The chain is built from TRBV28 and TRBJ1-2, with 10 bases that match TRBD1. Per the germline V gene, CDR1 is MDHEN and CDR2 is SYDVKM. The CDR3 covers 15 residues. J was trimmed by 2 bases and V by 2 bases; bases with no gene match: 2. In DNA, the CDR3 is TGTGCCAGCAGTTTAGAGGGACAGGGGAACTATGGCTACACCTTC. Amino acids: CASSLEGQGNYGYTF.

The CDR3 DNA is TGTGCCAGCAGCCCACCGGGTGCTCGACCCTTATACGAGCAGTACTTC. This encodes CASSPPGARPLYEQYF. The rearrangement uses TRBV2 and TRBJ2-5, with D unresolved. The J call may be mistaken, given a closer DNA end match to TRBJ2-7. The CDR3 is 16 amino acids. Germline V lookup: CDR1 SNHLY, CDR2 FYNNEI.

The chain carries TRBV28 and TRBJ2-2; TRBD1 matches at 9 bases. This CDR3 is built from 15 residues. The J segment lost 6 bases and the V segment lost 6 bases, leaving 8 bases of the junction unmatched. CDR1 MDHEN and CDR2 SYDVKM come from the germline V gene. Here the CDR3 reads CASSNRDRAAGELFF. The CDR3 region has the DNA TGTGCCAGCAGCAACCGGGACAGGGCGGCCGGGGAGCTGTTTTTT.

The CDR3 protein is CASSQDFFAERAYEQYF. The CDR3 DNA reads TGTGCCAGCAGCCAAGATTTTTTCGCTGAACGGGCCTACGAGCAGTACTTC. This sequence joins TRBV4-2 and TRBJ2-7; D gene unclear. This CDR3 spans 17 amino acids. V was shortened by 0 bases and J by 2 bases, with 17 bases between the two germline ends. Germline V lookup: CDR1 LGHNA, CDR2 YNFKEQ.

The rearrangement joins TRBV7-2 to TRBJ2-7, with 12 bases fitting TRBD1. CDR1 is SGHTA and CDR2 is FQGNSA in the germline V gene. J was trimmed by 6 bases and V by 5 bases; bases with no gene match: 8. The CDR3 totals 15 residues. The CDR3: CASSPSGTGGFEQYF. In DNA, the CDR3 is TGTGCCAGCAGCCCCTCCGGGACAGGGGGCTTCGAGCAGTACTTC.

V gene TRBV2 combines with J gene TRBJ2-5, with 10 bases fitting TRBD2. CDR3 length equals 15 residues. In germline, CDR1 is SNHLY, CDR2 FYNNEI. Losses at the gene ends were 6 bases for V and 4 bases for J; bases not matched to a gene: 8. In DNA, the CDR3 is TGTGCCAGCAGCGCCTCGATAGCGGGAGGAGAGACCCAGTACTTC. As protein: CASSASIAGGETQYF.

The CDR3 DNA sequence: TGTGCAAGTCGCTTAGTGGTAACAGGGGGAGTAACTGAAGCTTTCTTT. It encodes CASRLVVTGGVTEAFF. This chain connects TRBV12-2 to TRBJ1-1; TRBD1 reflects the table's D call only, with no check against the DNA. TRBV12-2 is recorded as a pseudogene. CDR3 length: 16 residues.

The V call is TRBV28, the J call TRBJ1-2, with 8 bases matching TRBD1. The CDR3 totals 16 residues. The J segment lost 2 bases and the V segment lost 5 bases, leaving 10 bases of the junction unmatched. The V gene's germline CDR1 is MDHEN and CDR2 SYDVKM. This chain's CDR3 is CASSILGTGINYGYTF. The CDR3 DNA reads TGTGCCAGCAGTATCTTAGGGACAGGTATAAACTATGGCTACACCTTC.

The rearrangement links TRBV28 to TRBJ1-2, with TRBD1 matching 8 bases. This CDR3 spans 14 amino acids. CDR1 is MDHEN, CDR2 SYDVKM, per germline. J was trimmed by 5 bases and V by 5 bases; bases with no gene match: 7. Here the CDR3 DNA reads TGTGCCAGCAGTCGCCCCAGGGGGCCTTATGGCTACACCTTC. It specifies CASSRPRGPYGYTF.